A single sample gave rise to the 6 T cell receptor beta chains below, sequenced in a study of shared clonotypes between healthy human individuals. Using immunoSEQ multiplex PCR, the repertoire was profiled, and TCRdb retains in-frame clones only, with some absent. This table has some 1.4 million clones, roughly 96% appearing once. Sequencing used naive CD4+ T cells sorted from blood. Subset reported: CD45RA+ positively selected. The receptors originated from a young man in good health.

CDR3 region: CASSQGLAGGNRTDTQYF. The CDR3 region has the DNA TGCGCCAGCAGTCAGGGACTAGCGGGAGGTAATCGCACAGATACGCAGTATTTT. The chain links TRBV23-1 to TRBJ2-3, with 15 bases identical to TRBD2. TRBV23-1 belongs to the ORF category, with a function that is uncertain. This CDR3 comprises 18 residues. The V and J ends lost 3 bases and 1 base, in that order; junction bases with no gene match: 5.

A word on this clone: Other nucleotide sequences from this sample produce the same CDR3. The rearrangement links TRBV5-1 to TRBJ2-5, with no clear D. CDR3 size: 13 residues. The V end was cut by 0 bases, the J end by 3 bases, with 6 bases between. Per germline, CDR1 SGHRS and CDR2 YFSETQ. This CDR3 is CASSLVVEETQYF. CDR3 DNA sequence: TGCGCCAGCAGCTTGGTAGTAGAAGAGACCCAGTACTTC.

This rearrangement joins TRBV11-2 to TRBJ1-5; weak D call: TRBD1 (6 bases). The V gene's germline CDR1 is SGHAT and CDR2 FQNNGV. Trimming pared 5 bases from V and 0 bases from J, leaving 11 bases between. The CDR3 is 15 amino acids. This chain's CDR3 is CASSLRTDSNQPQHF. The CDR3 DNA reads as TGTGCCAGCAGCCTAAGGACAGATAGCAATCAGCCCCAGCATTTT.

The V gene is TRBV5-1, the J gene TRBJ2-3; 7 bases are a match to TRBD1. The CDR3 sequence is 15 residues long. Germline V gene sequence: CDR1 SGHRS, CDR2 YFSETQ. The V segment lost 5 bases and the J segment 8 bases; nucleotides outside the gene matches: 14. The CDR3 loop reads CASSRTTGTDGTQYF. The CDR3 nucleotides read TGCGCCAGCAGTCGGACCACAGGGACAGATGGTACGCAGTATTTT.

The chain joins TRBV5-1 to TRBJ2-1; 7 nucleotides agree with TRBD2. The germline CDR1 and CDR2 sequences are SGHRS and YFSETQ. Trimming cost V 4 bases and J 4 bases; bases outside gene matches: 14. The length of the CDR3 is 17 residues. CDR3 DNA: TGCGCCAGCAGCCCGGCGGCGGCTAGCGGAGCATACAATGAGCAGTTCTTC. It is translated as CASSPAAASGAYNEQFF.

V and J are TRBV5-1 and TRBJ2-3; 9 positions agree with TRBD2. V lost 5 bases to trimming and J lost 4 bases; unmatched junction nucleotides: 5. The CDR3 spans 14 residues. From germline, CDR1 is SGHRS and CDR2 YFSETQ. The chain's CDR3 is CASSLSGSADTQYF. The CDR3 DNA follows: TGCGCCAGCAGTCTTAGCGGGAGTGCAGATACGCAGTATTTT.